This T cell receptor (beta chain) was documented in a study of blood T cell repertoires in COVID-19. TCRdb's table, derived via immunoSEQ multiplex PCR, lists solely in-frame clones and lacks some. Of roughly 96,000 clones listed, 70% to 90% are singletons. The ends were cut back, 3 bases at V and 6 bases at J, with 12 bases in the middle. The CDR3 length is 15 residues. Germline loops: CDR1 MRHNA, CDR2 SNTAGT. Sequences were obtained from peripheral blood. The rearrangement links TRBV6-4 to TRBJ1-6; tentative D call: TRBD1 (6 bases). The source of this sequence is a man aged 55 to 70 with acute or convalescent COVID-19. The CDR3 spells CASSEGFRGNSPLHF. The CDR3, as DNA: TGTGCCAGCAGTGAGGGGTTCAGGGGTAATTCACCCCTCCACTTT.